This paragraph reports one T cell receptor (beta chain). This clonotype was picked up a small number of times. The antigen it binds to is not known. No base quality values were provided; no much bigger clone lies one nucleotide off. The sample comes from a study of T cells after yellow fever vaccination (dated by TCRdb to about 2019). In terms of the full investigation: The SMART-Seq v4 Ultra Low Input RNA kit was used to prepare libraries from fractions with low cell numbers. Bulk TCR alpha and beta repertoires were sequenced longitudinally to track T-cell clones before and after primary and booster YFV17D yellow fever vaccination. Two healthy male donors, one aged 18 to 30 and one aged 30 to 40 years, made up the cohort. Blood was collected at multiple timepoints before and after primary and secondary immunization, and bulk PBMC replicates and cell subsets were isolated. The paper as a whole reports these results and caveats: After the booster, most of the clones that had expanded following primary vaccination were detected again (almost 98% of CD4 and around 90% of CD8), which suggests that memory was broadly maintained. The secondary T-cell response was found to be weaker but faster than the primary response, with a peak reached on day 5 rather than on day 15. Computational filtering was needed because FACS-sorted repertoires could contain abundant contaminating clonotypes from the bulk population. Only a couple of donors were included in the study, so the extent to which the findings can be generalized is limited. A small fraction of clonotypes showed up in both the CD4 and CD8 compartments, probably as a result of convergent recombination.

Taken with the paper, the label for treatment or condition translates to: live attenuated yellow fever vaccine strain. PBMCs were isolated from peripheral blood using a standard Ficoll-Paque protocol. Dynabeads CD4 and CD8 positive selection kits were used to isolate the CD4 and CD8 T-cell fractions. TriZol was used to extract RNA from bulk PBMCs, CD4 and CD8 fractions, and dextramer-positive and dextramer-negative fractions. CDR1 is given as SGHVS and CDR2 as FQNEAQ, both from the germline V gene. From the cysteine through the phenylalanine, the CDR3 covers 15 amino acids. Only the CDR3 DNA stays, 45 bases, in frame from base 1. V drops 6 bases and J drops 5 bases, leaving 16 bases in between. Data came from an Illumina NovaSeq 6000. TCR cDNA was synthesized by 5'RACE template switching, through which a universal primer site and unique molecular identifiers were introduced. cDNA synthesis was primed from both the TCR alpha and TCR beta constant segments. Libraries were amplified in two PCR steps, with sample barcodes and sequencing adapters added in the second step. Sequencing of the libraries was done on either Illumina HiSeq 2500 (2x100 bp) or NovaSeq (2x150 bp). In the original analysis: MIGEC was used to demultiplex reads and collapse the reads into UMI consensus sequences, and MiXCR was used for V(D)J alignment. Using edgeR on replicate PBMC samples, clonotypes were called vaccine-responding if FDR was below 0.01 and the log2 fold change was above 5 up to day 15. Each bulk clonotype was labeled CD4 or CD8 based on which sequenced repertoire, CD4 or CD8, contained the clonotype at higher abundance. TCRdb passed the public sequencing reads through fastp at Q25 and MiXCR, retaining productive beta sequences. Each record represents a unique CDR3 protein, reported with the most common genes and DNA among its rows. The V and J calls reflect TCRdb's pipeline rather than the authors' work. The sample table lists more than 300,000 distinct CDR3 sequences, around 10% of them with a count of one. The ten biggest clones cover less than 3.5% of the sample.

This TCR derives from a man between 18 and 29 years old who received the YFV17D yellow fever vaccine. This sample comprised CD4+ T cells sorted from PBMCs, obtained 45 days after the yellow fever booster vaccination. Recombination connected TRBV7-8 to TRBJ2-2; a weak D assignment points to TRBD2 (5 bases agree). The CDR3 region: CASREGTWETGELFF. The sequenced DNA: TGTGCCAGCAGAGAGGGAACTTGGGAAACCGGGGAGCTGTTTTTT.